A selection of T cell receptor beta chains follows, all from one sample in a study of T cell responses to AZD1222 COVID-19 vaccine. TCRdb keeps only in-frame clones here, not all; method: immunoSEQ multiplex PCR. The data hold over 120,000 clones, with approximately 90% observed a single time. The sequences come from peripheral blood, collected 28 days after the second AZD1222 dose. The source of these receptors is an adult who received the AZD1222 COVID-19 vaccine. Both conserved end residues are part of each CDR3. D genes are given only for firm matches. The listing skips clone size in some rows; elsewhere it reads once, few, many or a size class.

.	.	TRBV28	TRBJ1-4	TGTGCCAGCAGTCAACCCCCGGGGGGCGCGGCTAATGAAAAACTGTTTTTT	CASSQPPGGAANEKLFF
.	.	TRBV24-1	TRBJ2-2	TGTGCCACCAGTGATTTGGACAGGGAGGGCACCGGGGAGCTGTTTTTT	CATSDLDREGTGELFF
.	.	TRBV9	TRBJ2-7	TGTGCCAGCAGCGTAGGCCGGGGATCACACTACGAGCAGTACTTC	CASSVGRGSHYEQYF
.	.	TRBV9	TRBJ1-3	TGTGCCAGCAAGGGAGGTGGAAACACCATATATTTT	CASKGGGNTIYF
.	.	TRBV27	TRBJ1-6	TGTGCCAGCAGCCCACGGGGTCTGGGCTCGAATTCACCCCTCCACTTT	CASSPRGLGSNSPLHF
TRBD2	.	TRBV28	TRBJ2-1	TGTGCCAGCAGTGCCTCCCCAGCGGGAGGCCACAATGAGCAGTTCTTC	CASSASPAGGHNEQFF
.	once	TRBV19	TRBJ1-1	TGTGCCAGTACCCGGACGGGACTGAACACTGAAGCTTTCTTT	CASTRTGLNTEAFF
.	.	TRBV9	TRBJ2-7	TGTGCCAGCAGCGCCGGGGCAGACTACGAGCAGTACTTC	CASSAGADYEQYF
.	once	TRBV5-1	TRBJ2-2	TGCGCCAGCAGCAAGGGTGCGGCGTACACCGGGGAGCTGTTTTTT	CASSKGAAYTGELFF
.	.	TRBV12-3/TRBV12-4	TRBJ2-1	TGTGCCAGCAGTACCAACCAGGTAGATGAGCAGTTCTTC	CASSTNQVDEQFF
TRBD2	once	TRBV19	TRBJ2-2	TGTGCCAGTATACGAGGTAGCGGGACCCTCTACACCGGGGAGCTGTTTTTT	CASIRGSGTLYTGELFF
TRBD1	.	TRBV7-2	TRBJ2-7	TGTGCCAGCAGCTTAGAGTCATGGGGACAGGAGTACTACGAGCAGTACTTC	CASSLESWGQEYYEQYF
TRBD2	.	TRBV5-6	TRBJ2-3	TGTGCCAGCAGCTTGGTAGCGGGAGTGGAAGATACGCAGTATTTT	CASSLVAGVEDTQYF
.	.	TRBV27	TRBJ1-2	TGTGCCAGCAGTCTACTCCGGGCCGGGGCGGGAGGCTACACCTTC	CASSLLRAGAGGYTF
.	.	TRBV27	TRBJ1-1	TGTGCCAGCAGTTTAACGACGGATACGAACACTGAAGCTTTCTTT	CASSLTTDTNTEAFF
.	.	TRBV5-1	TRBJ2-2	TGCGCCAGCAGCCCTTGGGATCCGGCCGGGGAGCTGTTTTTT	CASSPWDPAGELFF
TRBD1	.	TRBV29-1	TRBJ1-2	TGCAGCGTTGGGGGACAGGGATTCTATGGCTACACCTTC	CSVGGQGFYGYTF
TRBD1	once	TRBV28	TRBJ2-7	TGTGCCAGCAGTCCGGGGACAGCCGCCTACGAGCAGTACTTC	CASSPGTAAYEQYF
.	.	TRBV27	TRBJ1-4	TGTGCCAGCAGTTTATCAGCCCCCCTGACTGTAACTAATGAAAAACTGTTTTTT	CASSLSAPLTVTNEKLFF
.	few	TRBV5-1	TRBJ2-1	TGCGCCAGCAGCTCGACAGGTGCCAACAATGAGCAGTTCTTC	CASSSTGANNEQFF
.	.	TRBV12-3/TRBV12-4	TRBJ1-3	TGTGCCAGCAGTTTAATCGGCGGAAACACCATATATTTT	CASSLIGGNTIYF
TRBD1	.	TRBV7-9	TRBJ1-2	TGTGCCAGCAGCTTAGACTTGGGACAGGGCTATGGCTACACCTTC	CASSLDLGQGYGYTF
TRBD2	.	TRBV14	TRBJ2-3	TGTGCCAGCAGCTTTCGATTCGGACTAGCGGGACCGCTTGGCACAGATACGCAGTATTTT	CASSFRFGLAGPLGTDTQYF